The next 11 T cell receptor beta chains were all read from a single sample in a study of early T cells in non-severe SARS-CoV-2 infection. TCRdb passed the 5' RACE reads through MiXCR, listing each CDR3 protein once. The sample carries 50,000 to 70,000 distinct CDR3 sequences, roughly a tenth recorded once. The sample comprised whole blood. The receptor source for this set is an adult who was a healthcare worker with PCR-confirmed SARS-CoV-2 infection or an uninfected control (not recorded which).

The chain employs TRBV14 and TRBJ1-1; TRBD1 aligns across 7 bases. The CDR3 is 15 amino acids. The V gene end was trimmed by 0 bases and the J gene end by 5 bases; junction bases not matched to a gene: 6. Germline loops: CDR1 SGHDN, CDR2 FVKESK. CDR3 in amino acids: CASSQDPGQRTEAFF. The CDR3 nucleotides read TGTGCCAGCAGCCAAGATCCGGGACAGAGGACTGAAGCTTTCTTT.

The V and J genes are TRBV30 and TRBJ2-2; a possible D gene is TRBD1 (5 bases). Germline loops: CDR1 GTSNPN, CDR2 SVGIG (reference sequence). The CDR3 extends over 14 amino acids. Trimming removed 3 bases at V and 3 bases at J, with 11 bases between. As DNA, the CDR3 is TGTGCCTGGAGCCAGGGATTCGACACCGGGGAGCTGTTTTTT. Protein sequence: CAWSQGFDTGELFF.

This clonotype was observed many times. V gene TRBV19 combines with J gene TRBJ2-1; D might be TRBD2 (5 bases). CDR1 is LNHDA, CDR2 SQIVND, per germline (reference sequence). V was cut by 3 bases and J by 3 bases, with 12 bases left in between. This CDR3 contains 15 residues. The CDR3 DNA is TGTGCCAGTAGTATCGTGGGAGCTAACTACAATGAGCAGTTCTTC. This translates into CASSIVGANYNEQFF.

This clonotype was counted between two and nine times. V is TRBV20-1 and J is TRBJ2-7; D remains unclear. The germline V and J ends were trimmed by 6 bases and 5 bases, with 8 bases remaining between them. The CDR3 is made up of 10 amino acids. The germline V gene encodes CDR1 DFQATT and CDR2 SNEGSKA (reference sequence). For the CDR3, the DNA is TGCAGTGCGGGCCGGCACGAGCAGTACTTC. As protein: CSAGRHEQYF.

This clonotype was observed many times. This sequence joins TRBV11-2 and TRBJ2-2; TRBD1 matches 9 bases. There are 13 residues in the CDR3. The J segment lost 9 bases and the V segment lost 5 bases, leaving 4 bases of the junction unmatched. Germline-derived CDR1 and CDR2 are SGHAT and FQNNGV. CDR3 loop: CASSRDRVRELFF. For the CDR3, the DNA is TGTGCCAGCAGCAGGGACAGGGTCCGGGAGCTGTTTTTT.

This chain uses TRBV5-1 with TRBJ2-5; the D gene is possibly TRBD2 (5 bases). The germline V gene encodes CDR1 SGHRS and CDR2 YFSETQ. The germline V and J ends were trimmed by 4 bases and 7 bases, with 14 bases remaining between them. This CDR3 spans 13 amino acids. CDR3 in amino acids: CASSQEGTRTQYF. Written as DNA, the CDR3 is TGCGCCAGCAGCCAAGAGGGTACGCGGACCCAGTACTTC.

This clonotype has a count of ten or more. V usage is TRBV7-2 and J usage is TRBJ2-1, with D possibly being TRBD1 (7 bases). Germline lookup yields CDR1 SGHTA and CDR2 FQGNSA. The V end was cut by 0 bases, the J end by 5 bases, with 17 bases between. This CDR3 comprises 17 residues. The CDR3 loop reads CASSLALRGGGDNEQFF. The CDR3 bases are TGTGCCAGCAGCTTAGCGTTGAGAGGGGGCGGGGACAATGAGCAGTTCTTC.

Notes on this clonotype: A junction end diverges from the germline sequence, so it may reflect a read error. This rearrangement joins TRBV7-2 to TRBJ2-7; the D gene is possibly TRBD1 (6 bases). The CDR3 extends over 16 amino acids. In germline, CDR1 is SGHTA, CDR2 FQGNSA. The CDR3 loop is CVSSFPASSIGGEQYF. CDR3 DNA sequence: TGTGTCAGCAGCTTCCCGGCTAGCTCTATAGGGGGTGAGCAGTACTTC.

This clonotype was seen at least ten times. This rearrangement joins TRBV6-5 to TRBJ1-1, with D perhaps matching TRBD1 (5 bases). V was shortened by 6 bases and J by 0 bases, with 17 bases between the two germline ends. This CDR3 contains 16 residues. From germline, CDR1 is MNHEY and CDR2 SVGAGI. As DNA, the CDR3 is TGTGCCAGCAGCACAGGTGGCAACCACATGAACACTGAAGCTTTCTTT. Encoded protein: CASSTGGNHMNTEAFF.

This clonotype was seen at least ten times. The gene calls are TRBV9 and TRBJ2-3; TRBD1 agrees at 8 bases. Germline V gene sequence: CDR1 SGDLS, CDR2 YYNGEE. The CDR3 has 15 amino acids. Trimming removed 4 bases from V and 8 bases from J; junction bases left unmatched: 12. The CDR3, as DNA: TGTGCCAGCAGCCCTTACGGGACAGGAACGGGTACGCAGTATTTT. Protein: CASSPYGTGTGTQYF.

This clonotype has ten or more counts. The chain employs TRBV18 and TRBJ2-1, with 7 bases aligning to TRBD1. Looked up from germline, CDR1 is KGHSH and CDR2 is LQKENI. The CDR3 is 14 residues long. V lost 2 bases and J lost 3; bases outside the gene matches: 1. The CDR3 sequence is CASSPAGGYNEQFF. CDR3 in DNA: TGTGCCAGCTCACCAGCAGGGGGCTACAATGAGCAGTTCTTC.